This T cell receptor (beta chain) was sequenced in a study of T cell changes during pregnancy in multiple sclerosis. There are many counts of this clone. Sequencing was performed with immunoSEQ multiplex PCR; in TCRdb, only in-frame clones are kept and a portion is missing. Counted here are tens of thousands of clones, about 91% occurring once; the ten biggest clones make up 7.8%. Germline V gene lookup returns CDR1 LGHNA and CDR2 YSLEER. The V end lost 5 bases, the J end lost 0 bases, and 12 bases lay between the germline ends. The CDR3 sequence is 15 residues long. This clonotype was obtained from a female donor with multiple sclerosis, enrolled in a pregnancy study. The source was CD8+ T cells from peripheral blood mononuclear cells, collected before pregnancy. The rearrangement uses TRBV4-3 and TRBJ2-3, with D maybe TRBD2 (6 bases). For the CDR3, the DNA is TGCGCCAGCAGCACCCGACTAGACAGCACAGATACGCAGTATTTT. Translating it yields CASSTRLDSTDTQYF.